The 6 T cell receptor beta chains presented below share a single source sample, sequenced in a study of coeliac disease. Produced via immunoSEQ multiplex PCR; TCRdb's table is partial and in-frame only. In the table there are 3,500 or so clones, approximately 70% of which are singletons. The specimen sequenced was intraepithelial lymphocytes from the gut. The receptors shown here come from a man aged 25 to 45 with celiac disease.

The chain has TRBV18 and TRBJ1-5; D is uncertain. In germline, CDR1 is KGHSH, CDR2 LQKENI. The V end lost 1 base, the J end lost 2 bases, and 9 bases lay between the germline ends. The CDR3 is made up of 15 amino acids. The CDR3 sequence: CASSPQPPGNQPQHF. In DNA form, the CDR3 reads TGTGCCAGCTCACCACAACCCCCGGGCAATCAGCCCCAGCATTTT.

The chain employs TRBV11-2 and TRBJ2-5, with TRBD2 as a possible D gene (5 bases). The V end lost 0 bases, the J end lost 7 bases, and 9 bases lay between the germline ends. The CDR3 has 13 residues. CDR1 and CDR2 (germline): SGHAT, FQNNGV. The CDR3, as DNA: TGTGCCAGCAGCTTAGATACCGAGGGGACCCAGTACTTC. Protein product: CASSLDTEGTQYF.

The J gene is TRBJ2-5, the V gene TRBV5-1; the D gene is possibly TRBD2 (6 bases). Germline V gene sequence: CDR1 SGHRS, CDR2 YFSETQ. This CDR3 spans 14 amino acids. The V end was cut by 3 bases, the J end by 5 bases, with 14 bases between. CDR3 protein: CASSSSGVWETQYF. The CDR3 region has the DNA TGCGCCAGCAGCTCCTCGGGGGTCTGGGAGACCCAGTACTTC.

This clone was observed a handful of times. V usage is TRBV7-3 and J usage is TRBJ2-1; D is possibly TRBD2 (6 bases). Germline CDR1 SGHTA, CDR2 FQGTGA. V was cut by 5 bases and J by 10 bases, with 21 bases left in between. This CDR3 comprises 15 residues. The CDR3, as DNA: TGTGCCAGCAGCCCGTTAGCGGATATCCTTCTCGAGCAGTTCTTC. It yields the protein CASSPLADILLEQFF.

The chain employs TRBV23-1 and TRBJ1-2; 7 positions match TRBD1. TRBV23-1 is an ORF for which the function is uncertain. J lost 2 bases, V lost 7 bases, and 4 bases had no gene match. CDR3 length: 13 amino acids. CDR3 sequence (DNA): TGCGCCAGCATTTCCAGGGGGAACTATGGCTACACCTTC. Amino acid sequence: CASISRGNYGYTF.

This clone showed up just a few times. This chain links TRBV15 with TRBJ2-1, with D possibly being TRBD2 (7 bases). Trimming took off 8 bases at V and 3 bases at J, with 20 bases between the two ends. The germline V gene encodes CDR1 LNHNV and CDR2 YYDKDF (reference sequence). This CDR3 has 16 amino acids. As DNA, the CDR3 is TGTGCCACCTCTAATCCCCGGGGGGCCTTCTACAATGAGCAGTTCTTC. This codes for CATSNPRGAFYNEQFF.